These T cell receptor beta chains were read from a single sample in a study of glioma-infiltrating T cells. TCRdb fed the multiplex PCR reads into MiXCR, producing one record per CDR3 protein. The top ten hold around 21% of the sample, which has some 10,000 distinct CDR3 sequences, around three fifths seen once. The sequenced sample was glioma tissue, nonneoplastic brain tissue, or PBMCs (not recorded which). Every receptor here comes from a human donor with low-grade glioma or glioblastoma, undergoing nonglioma brain surgery, or in good health (not recorded which). Each CDR3 is given with its conserved first and last residue. Each record gives: J gene, V gene, D gene, clone size, CDR3 protein, CDR3 DNA. The D gene is left open where the match is weak. A clone size is listed for some rows: how often the clone was seen (once, few, many), or a class if it is expanded.

>TRBJ2-5|TRBV20-1|NA|NA
CSASGGQTQYF
TGCAGTGCTAGTGGAGGGCAGACCCAGTACTTC
>TRBJ1-2|TRBV20-1|NA|NA
CSAMSGMGNIPHYGYTF
TGCAGTGCTATGTCGGGAATGGGTAATATCCCGCACTATGGCTACACCTTC
>TRBJ1-6|TRBV28|NA|NA
CANSNTGRTPLHF
TGTGCCAACAGTAACACAGGGAGGACACCACTCCACTTT
>TRBJ2-3|TRBV18|NA|NA
CPSSPDMYTDTQYF
TGTCCCAGCTCACCTGACATGTACACAGATACGCAGTATTTT
>TRBJ1-5|TRBV28|TRBD1|medium-sized
CASSFSYRGPNQPQHF
TGTGCCAGCAGTTTCTCCTACAGGGGACCCAATCAGCCCCAGCATTTT
>TRBJ1-1|TRBV7-9|NA|NA
CASSVDSSEALF
TGTGCCAGCAGCGTGGACAGCTCTGAAGCTCTCTTT
>TRBJ2-2|TRBV5-1|NA|NA
CASRGHNTGELFF
TGCGCAAGCCGGGGCCATAACACCGGGGAGCTGTTTTTT
>TRBJ2-1|TRBV29-1|TRBD1|few
CSVERAGGAEQFF
TGCAGCGTTGAAAGGGCAGGGGGCGCTGAGCAGTTCTTC
>TRBJ2-7|TRBV6-4|TRBD1|NA
CAGTGHPYEQHF
TGTGCCGGGACAGGTCATCCCTACGAGCAGCACTTC
>TRBJ2-7|TRBV7-9|NA|NA
CASSSTPRGYEHYF
TGTGCCAGCAGTTCCACTCCCCGGGGGTACGAGCATTACTTC
>TRBJ2-7|TRBV4-1|NA|many
CASSPWGMAYSYEQYF
TGCGCCAGCAGCCCCTGGGGGATGGCTTACAGCTACGAGCAGTACTTC
>TRBJ2-7|TRBV20-1|NA|NA
CSARDLPHGTYEHYF
TGCAGTGCTAGAGATCTGCCCCACGGTACCTACGAGCATTACTTC
>TRBJ2-1|TRBV10-3|NA|medium-sized
CAISLTVPYNEQFF
TGTGCCATCAGTTTGACAGTCCCCTACAATGAGCAGTTCTTC
>TRBJ2-7|TRBV5-1|NA|medium-sized
CASRPPSAYEQYF
TGCGCCAGCCGGCCCCCCTCGGCCTACGAGCAGTACTTC
>TRBJ2-2|TRBV28|NA|NA
CASILSLTVELFF
TGTGCCAGCATTTTAAGCCTCACCGTGGAGCTGTTTTTT
>TRBJ1-1|TRBV12-3/TRBV12-4|TRBD1|NA
CAGSRQGNNEAFF
TGTGCCGGAAGCCGACAGGGGAACAATGAAGCTTTCTTT
>TRBJ2-7|TRBV4-1|NA|NA
CASSQDRFTHEQYF
TGCGCCAGCAGCCAAGATCGGTTTACACACGAGCAGTACTTC
>TRBJ2-5|TRBV28|TRBD2|NA
CASSSPGLLTENQYF
TGTGCTAGCAGTTCACCGGGACTACTCACAGAGAACCAGTACTTC
>TRBJ1-1|TRBV10-3|NA|medium-sized
CAISDEGMNTEAFF
TGTGCCATCAGTGATGAGGGCATGAACACTGAAGCTTTCTTT
>TRBJ2-7|TRBV28|NA|NA
CASSQPGTNYEQYF
TGTGCCAGCAGCCAACCCGGGACAAACTACGAGCAGTACTTC